A single T cell receptor (beta chain) is shown here with its context. Its antigen is unidentified. The sample is drawn from a study of identical twins. Findings and limits, study-wide: With abundant cord blood beta clonotypes, insertions were fewer; memory repertoires showed no such pattern. Out-of-frame beta sequences exhibited a weaker degree of excess twin sharing. Invariant MAIT and iNKT cells are populations that could partly confound zero-insertion analyses.

Unique molecular identifiers were present on the cDNA, and a universal primer site came from template switching. TCRdb fed the 5' RACE reads into MiXCR, producing one record per CDR3 protein. The table records approximately 890,000 distinct CDR3 sequences, 9% to 15% of them present only once. V shed 8 bases and J 2 bases; nucleotides not matched to a gene: 7. The CDR3 has 14 residues. Germline values: CDR1 SGHRS, CDR2 YFSETQ. These data were likewise used in another study, on yellow fever vaccine responses in identical twins.

The sequenced sample was PBMCs. This rearrangement joins TRBV5-1 to TRBJ2-7; 10 bases are shared with TRBD2. This clonotype was obtained from a woman younger than 35 in good health. The CDR3 region is CASKRLAGAYEQYF. The DNA for the CDR3 is TGCGCCAGTAAGCGACTAGCGGGCGCCTACGAGCAGTACTTC.